The 27 T cell receptor beta chains presented below share a single source sample, sequenced in a study of T cells in Graves' hyperthyroidism and ophthalmopathy. Amplified TCR beta CDR3 regions derived from RNA transcripts. In the first-round RT-PCR of the TCR CDR3, the HTBI primer set was used. TCRdb ran MiXCR on the multiplex PCR reads and lists one entry per CDR3 protein. The data hold nearly 750,000 distinct CDR3 sequences, with over 35% observed a single time. The sequenced material came from blood. These receptor sequences come from a middle-aged woman with Graves' hyperthyroidism.

Notes on this clonotype: One base away lies a much larger clone, so this may be a sequencing read error. The V gene is TRBV10-2, the J gene TRBJ1-4; 7 bases fit TRBD1. CDR3 length: 16 amino acids. V lost 2 bases, J lost 8 bases, and 11 bases stayed unmatched. Germline V lookup: CDR1 WSHSY, CDR2 SAAADI. CDR3 loop: CASSEHMRQGLEKLFF. CDR3 coding DNA: TGCGCCAGCAGTGAGCATATGAGACAGGGCCTAGAAAAACTGTTTTTT.

This clonotype was seen at least ten times. The chain has TRBV6-5 and TRBJ2-2; D unresolved. Trimming left V 8 bases short and J 8 bases short, with 9 bases between. The CDR3 is made up of 11 amino acids. Germline CDR1 reads MNHEY; CDR2 reads SVGAGI. In DNA, the CDR3 is TGTGCCAGCTCGAGACTGGGGGAGCTGTTTTTT. Amino acid sequence: CASSRLGELFF.

This clonotype was observed at least ten times. V usage is TRBV9 and J usage is TRBJ1-6; possibly TRBD1 for D (5 bases). The CDR3 loop spans 15 amino acids. The germline V gene encodes CDR1 SGDLS and CDR2 YYNGEE. Trimming took 0 bases from V and 8 from J, leaving 12 bases between them. The CDR3 nucleotides are TGTGCCAGCAGCGTAGTTGGGACCGCCGATTCACCCCTCCACTTT. This translates into CASSVVGTADSPLHF.

This clonotype was seen at least ten times. The chain links TRBV20-1 to TRBJ1-2; 7 positions match TRBD1. Germline V lookup: CDR1 DFQATT, CDR2 SNEGSKA (reference sequence). V lost 4 bases and J lost 2; bases outside the gene matches: 1. This CDR3 is 12 amino acids long. As DNA, the CDR3 is TGCAGTGCTAAACAGGGGAACTATGGCTACACCTTC. It encodes CSAKQGNYGYTF.

The chain has TRBV10-3 and TRBJ1-4; unclear D gene. V dropped 6 bases and J dropped 8 bases, with 16 bases sitting between them. The CDR3 sequence is 14 residues long. Germline CDR1 and CDR2: ENHRY and SYGVKD. CDR3 in amino acids: CAIRARLIREKLFF. The CDR3 DNA sequence: TGTGCCATCAGGGCCAGGTTAATAAGGGAAAAACTGTTTTTT.

The genes are TRBV5-6 and TRBJ1-6, with a tentative D call TRBD1 (5 bases). Trimming removed 2 bases at V and 7 bases at J, with 13 bases between. The CDR3 spans 15 residues. Germline V CDR1 and CDR2: SGHDT, YYEEEE. Here the CDR3 reads CASSFRAEGNSPLHF. In nucleotides, the CDR3 is TGTGCCAGCAGCTTCCGGGCCGAGGGGAATTCACCCCTCCACTTT.

In its sample, this clonotype was seen once. The rearrangement joins TRBV10-3 to TRBJ1-6, with D maybe TRBD1 (6 bases). CDR1 ENHRY and CDR2 SYGVKD come from the germline V gene. Trimming took 2 bases from V and 10 from J, leaving 18 bases between them. The CDR3 totals 16 residues. CDR3 region: CAISEKVDRGLSPLHF. As DNA, the CDR3 is TGTGCCATCAGTGAGAAAGTGGACAGAGGGTTGTCACCCCTCCACTTT.

The chain has TRBV4-3 and TRBJ2-7; weak D call: TRBD2 (6 bases). The CDR3 spans 15 residues. Trimming pared 4 bases from V and 2 bases from J, leaving 15 bases between. The germline V gene has CDR1 LGHNA and CDR2 YSLEER. CDR3 in DNA: TGCGCCAGCAGCCGCGTTTTGGGGGGAACCTACGAGCAGTACTTC. This gives the protein CASSRVLGGTYEQYF.

Of note for this clonotype: The junction shows a germline mismatch at one end, possibly a read error. The V and J genes are TRBV24-1 and TRBJ2-3, with TRBD2 matching 8 bases. Germline V lookup: CDR1 KGHDR, CDR2 SFDVKD. The CDR3 spans 13 residues. The CDR3 DNA follows: TGTGCCACCAGTGATGCGGGGGGCAGGGGTAATACTTTT. It codes for CATSDAGGRGNTF.

This clonotype has a count of ten or more. The chain uses TRBV7-2 and TRBJ1-1; D uncertain. Germline CDR1 and CDR2: SGHTA and FQGNSA. The germline V and J ends were trimmed by 0 bases and 8 bases, with 10 bases remaining between them. The CDR3 consists of 13 residues. The CDR3 sequence is CASSLAEGREAFF. The CDR3 DNA reads TGTGCCAGCAGCTTAGCGGAGGGCAGGGAAGCTTTCTTT.

The chain is built from TRBV19 and TRBJ1-6, with a tentative D call TRBD1 (5 bases). The CDR3 loop spans 17 amino acids. V lost 5 bases and J lost 6, with 20 bases in between. Germline V gives CDR1 LNHDA, CDR2 SQIVND (reference sequence). In DNA form, the CDR3 reads TGTGCCAGTAGTCACATCGGAAGGTGGGACCCTAATTCACCCCTCCACTTT. Encoded protein: CASSHIGRWDPNSPLHF.

The gene calls are TRBV7-2 and TRBJ1-2; D unclear. Germline V gene data show CDR1 as SGHTA and CDR2 as FQGNSA. Trimming pared 1 base from V and 4 bases from J, leaving 10 bases between. The CDR3 spans 14 residues. The CDR3 sequence: CASSLGREVYGYTF. As DNA, the CDR3 is TGTGCCAGCAGCTTAGGGCGTGAGGTCTATGGCTACACCTTC.

The V gene is TRBV6-2 or TRBV6-3, the J gene TRBJ1-5; perhaps TRBD1 as D (6 bases). From germline, CDR1 is MNHEY and CDR2 SVGEGT. The CDR3 is 15 residues long. The germline V and J ends were trimmed by 6 bases and 1 base, with 13 bases remaining between them. CDR3 protein: CASSPPDRSNQPQHF. CDR3 DNA sequence: TGTGCCAGCAGCCCCCCCGACAGGAGCAATCAGCCCCAGCATTTT.

Many counts were recorded for this clonotype. The genes are TRBV7-2 and TRBJ2-7; 8 bases agree with TRBD1. The CDR3 has 14 residues. The V and J ends lost 5 bases and 5 bases, in that order; junction bases with no gene match: 8. Germline CDR1 SGHTA, CDR2 FQGNSA. As DNA, the CDR3 is TGTGCCAGCAGCGGAAGGGACAGGTCCAACGAGCAGTACTTC. Protein product: CASSGRDRSNEQYF. Combining the CDR3 with reference TRBV7-2 and TRBJ2-7 gives the whole variable domain GAGVSQSPSNKVTEKGKDVELRCDPISGHTALYWYRQSLGQGLEFLIYFQGNSAPDKSGLPSDRFSAERTGGSVSTLTIQRTQQEDSAVYLCASSGRDRSNEQYFGPGTRLTVT.

This clonotype was counted ten times or more. The rearrangement joins TRBV7-2 to TRBJ1-1, with 7 positions matching TRBD1. CDR1 SGHTA and CDR2 FQGNSA come from the germline V gene. The CDR3 is 16 amino acids. J gave up 0 bases and V 5 bases, and 9 bases lay outside the gene matches. DNA of the CDR3: TGTGCCAGCAGCATTTTCCAAGGGGGCCTGAACACTGAAGCTTTCTTT. It is translated as CASSIFQGGLNTEAFF.

Comments on this clonotype: At one end, the junction sequence differs from germline, possibly due to a read error. The chain has TRBV4-3 and TRBJ2-7, with a weak D call TRBD1 (6 bases). CDR3 size: 14 residues. Germline CDR1 LGHNA, CDR2 YSLEER. The CDR3, as DNA: TGCGCCAGCAGCCAAGATTGGACAGCCTACGAGCGGTACTTC. Its protein is CASSQDWTAYERYF.

This clonotype was observed at least ten times. CDR3 in amino acids: CAISDAPGQTNEKLFF. DNA for the CDR3: TGTGCCATCAGTGATGCTCCGGGACAGACAAATGAAAAACTGTTTTTT. The rearrangement links TRBV10-3 to TRBJ1-4, with TRBD1 matching 7 bases. This CDR3 is built from 16 residues. V gave up 3 bases and J gave up 5 bases; unmatched junction bases: 9. In germline, CDR1 is ENHRY, CDR2 SYGVKD.

This clonotype was seen at least ten times. The gene calls are TRBV24-1 and TRBJ1-5; 7 bases fit TRBD1. The trim removed 3 bases at V and 4 bases at J, leaving 5 bases unmatched. The CDR3 runs 15 residues. The germline V gene encodes CDR1 KGHDR and CDR2 SFDVKD. The CDR3 DNA follows: TGTGCCACCAGTGATGCAGGGGGAGGAAATCAGCCCCAGCATTTT. This gives the protein CATSDAGGGNQPQHF.

The chain has TRBV25-1 and TRBJ1-5, with TRBD1 identical over 7 bases. Germline CDR1 and CDR2: MGHDK and SYGVNS. J lost 3 bases, V lost 11 bases, and 10 bases had no gene match. The CDR3 is 14 residues long. Written as DNA, the CDR3 is TGTGCCTGGAGTGTCGGGACAGCCAATCAGCCCCAGCATTTT. Translating gives CAWSVGTANQPQHF.

The gene calls are TRBV28 and TRBJ1-5; D may be TRBD1 (6 bases). Looked up from germline, CDR1 is MDHEN and CDR2 is SYDVKM. V gave up 8 bases and J gave up 0 bases, with 8 bases separating them. This CDR3 contains 13 residues. The CDR3, as DNA: TGTGCCAGCGTCAGGGGTAGCAATCAGCCCCAGCATTTT. Residues: CASVRGSNQPQHF.

This clonotype came up many times. The chain uses TRBV14 and TRBJ2-7; D is possibly TRBD2 (5 bases). The CDR3 runs 15 residues. The ends were cut back, 1 base at V and 3 bases at J, with 13 bases in the middle. Germline V CDR1 and CDR2: SGHDN, FVKESK. CDR3 region: CASSQGTSSLYEQYF. The CDR3 bases are TGTGCCAGCAGCCAAGGGACTTCGTCGCTCTACGAGCAGTACTTC.

This clonotype appeared a few times. The genes are TRBV12-3 or TRBV12-4 and TRBJ1-4; TRBD1 aligns across 8 bases. The CDR3 sequence is 15 residues long. J gave up 3 bases and V 5 bases, and 5 bases lay outside the gene matches. The CDR3 sequence is CASSPDRGSNEKLFF. The CDR3 DNA follows: TGTGCCAGCAGTCCCGACAGGGGTTCTAATGAAAAACTGTTTTTT.

This clonotype occurred once. V gene TRBV5-5 combines with J gene TRBJ2-5, with D possibly matching TRBD1 (5 bases). Per the germline V gene, CDR1 is SGHKS and CDR2 is YYEKEE (reference sequence). The CDR3 has 14 amino acids. V lost 1 base, J lost 3 bases, and 10 bases lay in between. CDR3 DNA: TGTGCCAGCAGCTTGTTCGGACACAAAGAGACCCAGTACTTC. Translation: CASSLFGHKETQYF. The variable domain in full, with the rest retrieved from reference TRBV5-5 and TRBJ2-5, is DAGVTQSPTHLIKTRGQQVTLRCSPISGHKSVSWYQQVLGQGPQFIFQYYEKEERGRGNFPDRFSARQFPNYSSELNVNALLLGDSALYLCASSLFGHKETQYFGPGTRLLVL.

This clonotype came up a few times. The V call is TRBV15, the J call TRBJ2-5; 11 bases match TRBD2. The V gene end was trimmed by 0 bases and the J gene end by 2 bases; junction bases not matched to a gene: 8. The CDR3 runs 18 residues. CDR1 is LNHNV and CDR2 is YYDKDF in the germline V gene (reference sequence). CDR3 in amino acids: CATSRESLAGGSQETQYF. CDR3 DNA: TGTGCCACCAGCAGAGAATCGCTAGCGGGGGGATCGCAAGAGACCCAGTACTTC.

The rearrangement joins TRBV6-5 to TRBJ1-4, with D possibly TRBD1 on 6 matching bases. Germline CDR1 MNHEY, CDR2 SVGAGI. The CDR3 is made up of 12 amino acids. V was cut by 6 bases and J by 8 bases, with 10 bases left in between. The CDR3 loop reads CASRDRWEKLFF. CDR3 coding DNA: TGTGCCAGCAGGGACAGATGGGAAAAACTGTTTTTT.

The rearrangement uses TRBV2 and TRBJ1-2; D perhaps matches TRBD1 (5 bases). V was shortened by 10 bases and J by 8 bases, with 14 bases between the two germline ends. Germline V gives CDR1 SNHLY, CDR2 FYNNEI. CDR3 length equals 11 residues. The CDR3 spells CAITPGYGYTF. The CDR3, as DNA: TGTGCCATCACCCCAGGGTACGGCTACACCTTC.

This clonotype has just a few counts. This chain uses TRBV6-5 with TRBJ1-1; D is unclear. There are 17 residues in the CDR3. Germline V gene lookup returns CDR1 MNHEY and CDR2 SVGAGI. Between the trimmed V and J ends, which lost 5 bases and 0 bases, there was a span of 19 bases. This CDR3 is CASSPPKWAGMNTEAFF. The CDR3, as DNA: TGTGCCAGCAGTCCGCCAAAGTGGGCAGGTATGAACACTGAAGCTTTCTTT.